The 25 T cell receptor beta chains listed next were all sequenced from one sample in a study of blood T cell repertoires in COVID-19. The assay was immunoSEQ multiplex PCR, and TCRdb's table has in-frame clones only and misses some. The repertoire holds about 180,000 clones, with approximately 81% as singletons. Sequencing was carried out using PBMCs or T cells enriched from blood (not recorded which). The origin of the receptors is a woman aged 40-49 years with acute COVID-19.

The chain carries TRBV7-9 and TRBJ2-2; TRBD2 aligns across 8 bases. This CDR3 comprises 16 residues. V dropped 2 bases and J dropped 4; count of bases not matched to a gene: 6. From germline, CDR1 is SEHNR and CDR2 FQNEAQ (reference sequence). CDR3 DNA sequence: TGTGCCAGCAGCTTACGATCCGGGAGGGGCACCGGGGAGCTGTTTTTT. The encoded protein is CASSLRSGRGTGELFF.

This clone was picked up one time. The chain has TRBV9 and TRBJ2-3; D perhaps matches TRBD2 (6 bases). The V end was cut by 3 bases, the J end by 8 bases, with 25 bases between. The CDR3 extends over 17 amino acids. Germline V lookup: CDR1 SGDLS, CDR2 YYNGEE. CDR3 DNA sequence: TGTGCCAGCAGCGCCCTTGAGGCGACTAGTGGGTGGGGTACGCAGTATTTT. Protein sequence: CASSALEATSGWGTQYF.

The chain links TRBV30 to TRBJ1-2, with D perhaps TRBD1 (5 bases). Deletions cut 5 bases from V and 3 bases from J, with 13 bases between. Germline lookup yields CDR1 GTSNPN and CDR2 SVGIG (reference sequence). This CDR3 is 13 amino acids long. The CDR3 region is CAWDPREDYGYTF. As DNA, the CDR3 is TGTGCCTGGGACCCCAGGGAGGACTATGGCTACACCTTC.

V is TRBV4-2 and J is TRBJ1-3, with 9 nucleotides matching TRBD1. CDR1 is LGHNA, CDR2 YNFKEQ, per germline. The CDR3 extends over 15 amino acids. V shed 8 bases, J shed 0 bases, and the junction held 5 bases outside the gene matches. This CDR3 reads CASGAGQGSGNTIYF. CDR3 coding DNA: TGTGCCAGCGGAGCGGGACAGGGCTCTGGAAACACCATATATTTT.

V is TRBV5-1 and J is TRBJ1-1, with 9 positions matching TRBD1. Germline V gene data show CDR1 as SGHRS and CDR2 as YFSETQ. V dropped 0 bases and J dropped 5; count of bases not matched to a gene: 14. The CDR3 consists of 18 residues. The CDR3 loop is CASSLVSFAGTGRTEAFF. Here the CDR3 DNA reads TGCGCCAGCAGCTTGGTATCCTTTGCAGGGACAGGGCGAACTGAAGCTTTCTTT.

The CDR3 sequence: CASSGTPNTGELFF. CDR3 sequence (DNA): TGTGCCAGCAGTGGGACTCCGAACACCGGGGAGCTGTTTTTT. The chain carries TRBV2 and TRBJ2-2; maybe TRBD2 (5 bases). This CDR3 spans 14 amino acids. With 4 bases removed from V and 0 bases from J, the gap between germline ends came to 6 bases. The germline V gene encodes CDR1 SNHLY and CDR2 FYNNEI.

This chain connects TRBV11-2 to TRBJ1-1; TRBD1 aligns across 8 bases. V shed 6 bases and J 11 bases; nucleotides not matched to a gene: 11. The CDR3 length is 13 residues. In germline, CDR1 is SGHAT, CDR2 FQNNGV. The CDR3 region is CASSLAGGVRAFF. In DNA form, the CDR3 reads TGTGCCAGCAGTTTGGCAGGGGGCGTGAGGGCTTTCTTT.

The chain carries TRBV5-1 and TRBJ2-3; 8 nucleotides line up with TRBD2. This CDR3 is built from 14 residues. The V and J ends lost 5 bases and 2 bases, in that order; junction bases with no gene match: 4. From germline, CDR1 is SGHRS and CDR2 YFSETQ. The CDR3 spells CASSSGKSTDTQYF. DNA for the CDR3: TGCGCCAGCAGTAGCGGGAAGTCCACAGATACGCAGTATTTT. Full variable domain (missing parts from reference TRBV5-1 and TRBJ2-3): KAGVTQTPRYLIKTRGQQVTLSCSPISGHRSVSWYQQTPGQGLQFLFEYFSETQRNKGNFPGRFSGRQFSNSRSEMNVSTLELGDSALYLCASSSGKSTDTQYFGPGTRLTVL.

V usage is TRBV14 and J usage is TRBJ2-2; TRBD2 agrees at 9 bases. Germline CDR1 SGHDN, CDR2 FVKESK. There are 16 residues in the CDR3. Germline trimming cut 1 base from V and 7 bases from J; bases unmatched to any gene: 7. CDR3 sequence: CASSQGGSGRRGELFF. The CDR3, as DNA: TGTGCCAGCAGCCAAGGGGGTAGCGGGAGACGCGGGGAGCTGTTTTTT.

V is TRBV5-1 and J is TRBJ1-2, with a possible D match to TRBD1 (6 bases). The CDR3 is 18 amino acids. From germline, CDR1 is SGHRS and CDR2 YFSETQ. Trimming left V 4 bases short and J 8 bases short, with 30 bases between. This CDR3 is CASSPTDIDLTGSRGYTF. DNA of the CDR3: TGCGCCAGCAGCCCTACAGATATAGACTTGACAGGCTCGCGCGGCTACACCTTC.

J is TRBJ2-7 and V is TRBV11-2; weak D call: TRBD2 (5 bases). Trimming removed 5 bases from V and 6 bases from J, with 14 bases in between. The CDR3 length is 13 residues. Germline CDR1 SGHAT, CDR2 FQNNGV. The CDR3 spells CASSPGSVSEQYF. CDR3 nucleotide sequence: TGTGCCAGCAGCCCGGGATCCGTGAGCGAGCAGTACTTC.

The V call is TRBV24-1, the J call TRBJ2-1; 8 nucleotides agree with TRBD2. The CDR3 totals 16 residues. The J segment lost 8 bases and the V segment lost 3 bases, leaving 11 bases of the junction unmatched. Germline V gene lookup returns CDR1 KGHDR and CDR2 SFDVKD. The CDR3 DNA follows: TGTGCCACCAGTGATCCGAGCGGGAGACTCTCCGATGAGCAGTTCTTC. Protein sequence: CATSDPSGRLSDEQFF.

The rearrangement joins TRBV9 to TRBJ1-1; D uncertain. The CDR3 sequence is 13 residues long. The V end was cut by 4 bases, the J end by 1 base, with 8 bases between. Per germline, CDR1 SGDLS and CDR2 YYNGEE. The CDR3 DNA reads TGTGCCAGCAGCCAACAGCCGAACACTGAAGCTTTCTTT. Its protein product is CASSQQPNTEAFF.

This chain uses TRBV5-5 with TRBJ2-1; 9 nucleotides line up with TRBD2. Germline CDR1 and CDR2: SGHKS and YYEKEE (reference sequence). CDR3 length: 15 residues. V shed 3 bases, J shed 8 bases, and the junction held 9 bases outside the gene matches. CDR3 amino acids: CASSSLAGVRDEQFF. For the CDR3, the DNA is TGTGCCAGCAGCTCCTTAGCGGGAGTTAGGGATGAGCAGTTCTTC.

The chain uses TRBV5-1 and TRBJ2-1; possible D gene TRBD2, 7 bases. The CDR3 has 15 residues. Germline CDR1 reads SGHRS; CDR2 reads YFSETQ. V lost 4 bases and J lost 4, with 15 bases in between. Written as DNA, the CDR3 is TGCGCCAGCAGCAACCAGGGGACTATTTACAATGAGCAGTTCTTC. Amino acid sequence: CASSNQGTIYNEQFF.

V gene TRBV7-9 combines with J gene TRBJ2-7; TRBD1 matches at 8 bases. Germline loops: CDR1 SEHNR, CDR2 FQNEAQ (reference sequence). Trimming cost V 6 bases and J 0 bases; bases outside gene matches: 7. This CDR3 comprises 15 residues. The DNA of the CDR3 is TGTGCCAGCAGGCTATCCGGACAGGGCTCCTACGAGCAGTACTTC. It yields the protein CASRLSGQGSYEQYF.

The rearrangement uses TRBV5-4 and TRBJ1-3; D is unresolved. Trimming removed 0 bases from V and 0 bases from J, with 7 bases in between. The CDR3 runs 15 residues. Germline assignment: CDR1 SGHNT and CDR2 YYREEE (reference sequence). The CDR3 bases are TGTGCCAGCAGCTTGGTGGGCAACTCTGGAAACACCATATATTTT. As protein: CASSLVGNSGNTIYF.

This sequence joins TRBV2 and TRBJ2-7; TRBD2 matches at 11 bases. The germline gives CDR1 SNHLY, CDR2 FYNNEI. The V segment lost 5 bases and the J segment 2 bases; nucleotides outside the gene matches: 5. CDR3 length: 15 residues. In nucleotides, the CDR3 is TGTGCCAGCAGTAGAACTAGCGGGGGTCCCTACGAGCAGTACTTC. Residues: CASSRTSGGPYEQYF. Complete variable domain (other parts from reference TRBV2 and TRBJ2-7): EPEVTQTPSHQVTQMGQEVILRCVPISNHLYFYWYRQILGQKVEFLVSFYNNEISEKSEIFDDQFSVERPDGSNFTLKIRSTKLEDSAMYFCASSRTSGGPYEQYFGPGTRLTVT.

The chain couples TRBV3-1 (or the pseudogene TRBV3-2) to TRBJ1-5, with 7 bases that match TRBD1. The CDR3 is 15 residues long. Germline trimming cut 4 bases from V and 2 bases from J; bases unmatched to any gene: 5. Germline V CDR1 and CDR2: LGHDT, YNNKEL (reference sequence). CDR3 in amino acids: CASSPGQEGNQPQHF. The CDR3 region has the DNA TGTGCCAGCAGCCCCGGACAGGAGGGCAATCAGCCCCAGCATTTT.

J is TRBJ1-5 and V is TRBV6-5; D unresolved. Germline V gene sequence: CDR1 MNHEY, CDR2 SVGAGI. Trimming took 6 bases from V and 2 from J, leaving 11 bases between them. The CDR3 runs 14 residues. CDR3 coding DNA: TGTGCCAGCAGCCCGCGAGGAGGCAATCAGCCCCAGCATTTT. It is translated as CASSPRGGNQPQHF.

CDR3 sequence: CAIGATGELFF. DNA for the CDR3: TGTGCCATCGGGGCCACCGGGGAGCTGTTTTTT. The rearrangement uses TRBV10-3 and TRBJ2-2, with a tentative D call TRBD1 (5 bases). Trimming took 8 bases from V and 4 from J, leaving 5 bases between them. The V gene's germline CDR1 is ENHRY and CDR2 SYGVKD. This CDR3 has 11 amino acids.

The chain couples TRBV24-1 to TRBJ1-1, with D possibly being TRBD1 (5 bases). Germline V gene data show CDR1 as KGHDR and CDR2 as SFDVKD. V was shortened by 10 bases and J by 2 bases, with 16 bases between the two germline ends. CDR3 length equals 14 residues. The chain's CDR3 is CATRSSGGNTEAFF. The CDR3 nucleotides are TGTGCCACAAGATCATCGGGGGGAAACACTGAAGCTTTCTTT.

The CDR3 loop reads CASSPLLGQGDEQYF. DNA for the CDR3: TGCGCCAGCAGCCCTCTACTCGGACAGGGAGACGAGCAGTACTTC. This rearrangement joins TRBV5-1 to TRBJ2-7; 8 bases are a match to TRBD1. Per germline, CDR1 SGHRS and CDR2 YFSETQ. CDR3 length equals 15 residues. The V gene end was trimmed by 4 bases and the J gene end by 5 bases; junction bases not matched to a gene: 11. The full variable domain, with the rest looked up from reference TRBV5-1 and TRBJ2-7, is KAGVTQTPRYLIKTRGQQVTLSCSPISGHRSVSWYQQTPGQGLQFLFEYFSETQRNKGNFPGRFSGRQFSNSRSEMNVSTLELGDSALYLCASSPLLGQGDEQYFGPGTRLTVT.

CDR3 protein: CASSLQGTYGYTF. The CDR3 DNA reads as TGTGCCAGCAGCCTACAGGGGACCTATGGCTACACCTTC. The rearrangement uses TRBV6-5 and TRBJ1-2; 7 nucleotides match TRBD1. The CDR3 sequence is 13 residues long. From germline, CDR1 is MNHEY and CDR2 SVGAGI. Trimming removed 6 bases from V and 4 bases from J; junction bases left unmatched: 5.

The rearrangement uses TRBV30 and TRBJ1-1, with 7 bases aligning to TRBD1. Germline values: CDR1 GTSNPN, CDR2 SVGIG (reference sequence). V lost 5 bases and J lost 5; bases outside the gene matches: 8. The CDR3 totals 13 residues. For the CDR3, the DNA is TGTGCCTGGGACAGGGTAAGCGGAACTGAAGCTTTCTTT. Its protein product is CAWDRVSGTEAFF.